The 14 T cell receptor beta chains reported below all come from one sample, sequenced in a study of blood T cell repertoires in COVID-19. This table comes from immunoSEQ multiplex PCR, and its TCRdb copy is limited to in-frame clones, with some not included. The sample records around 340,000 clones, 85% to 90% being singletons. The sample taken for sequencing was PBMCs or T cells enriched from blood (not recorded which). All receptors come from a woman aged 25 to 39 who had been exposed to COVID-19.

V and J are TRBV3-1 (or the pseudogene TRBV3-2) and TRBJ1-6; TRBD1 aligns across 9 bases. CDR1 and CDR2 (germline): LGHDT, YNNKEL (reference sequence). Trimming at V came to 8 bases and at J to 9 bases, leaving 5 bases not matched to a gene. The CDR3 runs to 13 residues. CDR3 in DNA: TGTGCCAGCCGGGACAGGGTTAGTTCACCCCTCCACTTT. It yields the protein CASRDRVSSPLHF.

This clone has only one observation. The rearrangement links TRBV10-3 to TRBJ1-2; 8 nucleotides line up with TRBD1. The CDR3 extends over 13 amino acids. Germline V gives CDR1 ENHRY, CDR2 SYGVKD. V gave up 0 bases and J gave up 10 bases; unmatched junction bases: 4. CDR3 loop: CAISESRTGLYTF. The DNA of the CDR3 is TGTGCCATCAGTGAGTCGAGGACAGGGCTCTACACCTTC.

The CDR3 DNA sequence: TGTGCCAGCAGCGTCAGCGGGACATTCACAGATACGCAGTATTTT. Translation: CASSVSGTFTDTQYF. The genes are TRBV9 and TRBJ2-3, with D possibly TRBD2 on 7 matching bases. The CDR3 extends over 15 amino acids. Germline V gives CDR1 SGDLS, CDR2 YYNGEE. The V and J ends lost 2 bases and 2 bases respectively, with 12 bases between them.

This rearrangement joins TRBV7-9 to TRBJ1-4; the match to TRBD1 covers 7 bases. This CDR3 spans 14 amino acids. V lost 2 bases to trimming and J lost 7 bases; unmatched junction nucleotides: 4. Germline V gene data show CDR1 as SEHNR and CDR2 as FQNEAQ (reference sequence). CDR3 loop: CASSLLGQSEKLFF. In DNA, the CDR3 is TGTGCCAGCAGCTTACTGGGACAGTCTGAAAAACTGTTTTTT.

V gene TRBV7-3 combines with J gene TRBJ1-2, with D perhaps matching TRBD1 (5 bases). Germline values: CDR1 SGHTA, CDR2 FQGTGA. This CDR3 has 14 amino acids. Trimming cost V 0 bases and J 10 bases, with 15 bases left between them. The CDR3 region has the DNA TGTGCCAGCAGCTTAACGCGGGGGGATGGTGCCTACACCTTC. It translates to CASSLTRGDGAYTF.

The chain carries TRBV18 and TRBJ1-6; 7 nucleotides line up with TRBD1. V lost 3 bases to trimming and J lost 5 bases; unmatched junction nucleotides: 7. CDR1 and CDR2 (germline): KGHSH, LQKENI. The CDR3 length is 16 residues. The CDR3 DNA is TGTGCCAGCTCACCTGTCGCAGGGGGGAATAATTCACCCCTCCACTTT. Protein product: CASSPVAGGNNSPLHF.

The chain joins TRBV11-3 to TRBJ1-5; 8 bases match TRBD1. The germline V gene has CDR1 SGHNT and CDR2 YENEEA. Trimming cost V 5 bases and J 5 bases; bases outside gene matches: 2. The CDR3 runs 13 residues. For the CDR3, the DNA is TGTGCCAGCAGCCAGGGGGCTCATCAGCCCCAGCATTTT. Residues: CASSQGAHQPQHF.

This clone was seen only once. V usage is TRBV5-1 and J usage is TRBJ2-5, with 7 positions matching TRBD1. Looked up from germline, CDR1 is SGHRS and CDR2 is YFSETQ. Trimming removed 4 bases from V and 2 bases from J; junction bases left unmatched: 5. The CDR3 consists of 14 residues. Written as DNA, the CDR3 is TGCGCCAGCAGCCCGTCGGGACAGCAAGAGACCCAGTACTTC. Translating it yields CASSPSGQQETQYF.

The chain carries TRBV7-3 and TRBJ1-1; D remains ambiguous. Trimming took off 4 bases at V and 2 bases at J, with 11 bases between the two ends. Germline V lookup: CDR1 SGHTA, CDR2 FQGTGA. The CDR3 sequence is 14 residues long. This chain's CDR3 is CASSSTGVNTEAFF. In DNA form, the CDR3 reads TGTGCCAGCAGCTCCACCGGGGTTAACACTGAAGCTTTCTTT.

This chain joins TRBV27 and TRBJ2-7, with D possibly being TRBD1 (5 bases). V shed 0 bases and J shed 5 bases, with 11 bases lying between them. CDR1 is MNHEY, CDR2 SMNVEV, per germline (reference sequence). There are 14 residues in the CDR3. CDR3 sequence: CASSLSGLLNEQYF. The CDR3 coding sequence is TGTGCCAGCAGTTTATCGGGGCTTTTGAACGAGCAGTACTTC.

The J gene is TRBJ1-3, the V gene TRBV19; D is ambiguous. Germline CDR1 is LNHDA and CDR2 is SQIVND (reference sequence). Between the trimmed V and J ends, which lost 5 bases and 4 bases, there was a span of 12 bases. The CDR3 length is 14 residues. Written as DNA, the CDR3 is TGTGCCAGTAGTCCCCGTGTTGCGGGAAACACCATATATTTT. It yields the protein CASSPRVAGNTIYF.

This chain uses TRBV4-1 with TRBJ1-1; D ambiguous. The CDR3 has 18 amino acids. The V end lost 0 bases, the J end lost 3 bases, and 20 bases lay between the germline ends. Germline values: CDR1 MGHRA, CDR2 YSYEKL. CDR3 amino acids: CASSQDPREERWYTEAFF. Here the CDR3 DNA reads TGCGCCAGCAGCCAAGATCCCCGGGAAGAAAGGTGGTACACTGAAGCTTTCTTT.

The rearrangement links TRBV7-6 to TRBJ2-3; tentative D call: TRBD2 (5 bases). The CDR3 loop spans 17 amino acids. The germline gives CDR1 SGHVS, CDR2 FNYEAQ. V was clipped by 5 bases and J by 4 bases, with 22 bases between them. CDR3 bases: TGTGCCAGCAGCCCCCAGGCGGGCATTCGGTTTGCAGATACGCAGTATTTT. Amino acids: CASSPQAGIRFADTQYF.

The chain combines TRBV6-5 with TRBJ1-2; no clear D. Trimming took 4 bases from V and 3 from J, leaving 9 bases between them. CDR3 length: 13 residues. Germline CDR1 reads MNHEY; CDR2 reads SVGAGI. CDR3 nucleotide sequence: TGTGCCAGCAGTTTCGGGATACACTATGGCTACACCTTC. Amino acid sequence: CASSFGIHYGYTF.